Listed below are T cell receptor beta chains from one sample, sequenced in a study of blood T cell repertoires in COVID-19. The assay was immunoSEQ multiplex PCR, and TCRdb's table has in-frame clones only and misses some. Here the sample spans about 140,000 clones, less than 85% being singletons. What was sequenced was PBMCs or T cells enriched from blood (not recorded which). These receptor sequences come from a woman aged 18-35 years who had been exposed to COVID-19. Each CDR3 is given with its conserved first and last residue. The D gene is left open where the match is weak. Expanded clones are given a class, and other clones once, few, many or no size at all.

V	J	length	size	D	CDR3	DNA
TRBV14	TRBJ2-7	14	NA	NA	CASSQAEGSYEQYF	TGTGCCAGCAGCCAAGCCGAGGGCTCCTACGAGCAGTACTTC
TRBV6-2/TRBV6-3	TRBJ1-5	17	NA	NA	CASSYGLGQITDQPQHF	TGTGCCAGCAGTTACGGCCTTGGACAGATAACCGATCAGCCCCAGCATTTT
TRBV11-3	TRBJ2-1	13	few	NA	CASSFTSYNEQFF	TGTGCCAGCAGCTTCACTAGTTACAATGAGCAGTTCTTC
TRBV7-2	TRBJ2-7	14	NA	TRBD2	CASSPYSGAYEQYF	TGTGCCAGCAGCCCGTACAGCGGGGCCTACGAGCAGTACTTC
TRBV9	TRBJ2-2	16	NA	NA	CASSPRTAANTGELFF	TGTGCCAGCAGCCCGAGGACAGCGGCGAACACCGGGGAGCTGTTTTTT
TRBV9	TRBJ2-2	17	few	TRBD2	CASSASPSGMNTGELFF	TGTGCCAGCAGCGCCTCACCTAGCGGGATGAACACCGGGGAGCTGTTTTTT
TRBV18	TRBJ2-5	16	NA	TRBD1	CASSLIARTGEETQYF	TGTGCCAGCTCACTAATCGCCAGGACAGGGGAAGAGACCCAGTACTTC
TRBV15	TRBJ2-1	15	NA	TRBD1	CATSRQQGALQWQFF	TGTGCCACCAGCAGGCAACAGGGGGCCCTCCAATGGCAGTTCTTC
TRBV19	TRBJ1-5	14	NA	NA	CASSTGPGSQPQHF	TGTGCCAGTAGCACGGGCCCCGGGAGCCAGCCCCAGCATTTT
TRBV7-2	TRBJ1-3	14	NA	NA	CASSPTASGNTIYF	TGTGCCAGCAGCCCGACAGCCTCTGGAAACACCATATATTTT
TRBV3-1/TRBV3-2	TRBJ2-7	14	NA	NA	CASSQDISSYEQYF	TGTGCCAGCAGCCAAGATATCAGCTCCTACGAGCAGTACTTC
TRBV7-3	TRBJ2-3	13	NA	NA	CASSLSSENTQYF	TGTGCCAGCAGCTTAAGCAGCGAGAATACGCAGTATTTT
TRBV2	TRBJ1-2	14	NA	NA	CASSEEAGNYGYTF	TGTGCCAGCAGTGAAGAGGCAGGTAACTATGGCTACACCTTC
TRBV5-1	TRBJ2-1	12	NA	NA	CASSWENNEQFF	TGCGCCAGCAGTTGGGAGAACAATGAGCAGTTCTTC
TRBV28	TRBJ1-2	15	NA	NA	CASSQASSGSYGYTF	TGTGCCAGCAGTCAAGCCTCGTCGGGTAGCTATGGCTACACCTTC
TRBV6-5	TRBJ2-7	15	NA	TRBD2	CASSPLAAGPIEQYF	TGTGCCAGCAGTCCATTAGCAGCGGGGCCCATCGAGCAGTACTTC
TRBV27	TRBJ2-1	15	NA	NA	CASSFGGGAYNEQFF	TGTGCCAGCAGTTTCGGAGGGGGGGCCTACAATGAGCAGTTCTTC
TRBV9	TRBJ2-1	15	NA	TRBD1	CASSAGGQGANEQFF	TGTGCCAGCAGCGCGGGAGGACAGGGGGCAAATGAGCAGTTCTTC